Here is one T cell receptor beta chain with its context. Its cognate antigen is unknown. Germline V lookup: CDR1 SGHTA, CDR2 FQGNSA. The CDR3 has 14 amino acids. Trimming left V 7 bases short and J 4 bases short, with 17 bases between. The sample belongs to a study of CD8+ T cells in alopecia areata. General study points: The study found TCR sharing across patients less clear than in mice, possibly for HLA reasons. Normal scalp had lower clonality than lesional scalp, with alopecia totalis/universalis lesions showing this most strongly.

RNA extraction and reverse transcription yielded cDNA as sequencing template. The protocol was immunoSEQ multiplex PCR, while the TCRdb copy is restricted to in-frame clones and leaves out a portion. Of some 130,000 clones in the sample, approximately 49% are singletons; the top ten hold roughly a sixth. Those with alopecia areata gave lesional scalp punch biopsies and peripheral blood. The sorting of PBMCs gave CD4+ and CD8+ T cells. The chain has TRBV7-2 and TRBJ2-7; D gene uncertain. The sequence came from a human donor with alopecia areata. Sequenced material: CD8+ T cells sorted from blood, taken at week 0. CDR3 sequence: CASTQGGRRYEQYF. The CDR3 bases are TGTGCCAGCACCCAAGGTGGACGGAGATACGAGCAGTACTTC.